This TCR beta chain was profiled in a study of T-cell memory formation after mild COVID-19 (dated by TCRdb to the early 2020s). In the study overall: Most TCR sequence clusters were specific to one of the two donors. Two young, previously healthy adult volunteers made up the cohort, one male and one female. In two donors, T-cell clones that expanded and contracted after mild COVID-19 were followed by sequencing TCRalpha and TCRbeta repertoires longitudinally.

Note on this clonotype: The specificity of this receptor is unknown. No base-level quality is on record; no much larger clone is a single base apart.

The research as a whole found: Contracting CD4+ clones turned up mainly in the CM and EM memory subsets, whereas EMRA was where CD8+ clones were enriched. Some responding clones were found in pre-infection memory, which suggests that pre-existing cross-reactive memory T cells took part in the SARS-CoV-2 response. Balanced CD4/CD8 phenotypes were observed for clones contracting from day 15 to 85, whereas a bias towards CD4+ was observed for a second wave of clones expanding from day 15 to 37. SARS-CoV-2 specificity was not confirmed for the second-wave clones peaking on day 37. The study covered only two mild cases, and larger cohorts including severe cases with pre-infection samples were considered necessary.

Sequencing took place on an Illumina NovaSeq 6000. TCRalpha and TCRbeta cDNA libraries were constructed by 5'RACE with constant-segment primers, with sample barcodes and unique molecular identifiers being introduced. Trizol reagent was used to extract RNA from every sample. Library amplification was performed in two PCR steps, and a second sample barcode and Illumina TruSeq adapters were introduced in the second step. Libraries were sequenced on an Illumina NovaSeq with 2 x 150 bp paired-end reads. In the authors' own workflow: Demultiplexing of reads and collapsing into UMI-guided consensus sequences were performed with migec v1.2.7. With mixcr v2.1.11, UMI consensuses were aligned to TRA and TRB V and J templates and assembled into clonotypes. Clonotypes were classified as expanded or contracted when called significant by both edgeR and NoisET, with noise models trained on biological replicates. For edgeR calls, the cutoffs were a false discovery rate-adjusted p below 0.01 and a log2 fold-change threshold of 1. As an exploratory analysis of dynamics, max-normalized trajectories of the 1000 most abundant clonotypes were examined with PCA combined with hierarchical clustering. Separately sequenced CD4+ and CD8+ repertoires were used to assign a CD4 or CD8 phenotype to each responding clone. TCRdb trimmed the raw reads at Q25, called clones with MiXCR and kept productive beta chains. Each CDR3 protein appears once, grouped with its most common genes and DNA. The authors' filters were not applied to this entry. The sample table holds 300,000 to 400,000 distinct CDR3 sequences, of which 10% to 15% were seen once. The ten top clones hold about a fifth of the sample.

V is cut back by 1 base and J by 1 base, with 7 bases in the junction unmatched. CDR1 and CDR2 are read off the germline V gene as SGHAT and FQNNGV. From its cysteine to its phenylalanine, the CDR3 spans 17 amino acids. Only the CDR3 region is kept as DNA, spanning 51 bases read in frame from base 1. Ficoll-Paque density gradient centrifugation was used to isolate PBMCs. The sequence was collected from a man between 18 and 29 years old who had mild COVID-19 (a few samples of this study predate the infection). The sample titles of this study are shuffled in the database, so cell type and time point are left out; the donor was told from shared clones. Specimen: PBMCs or a T cell subset sorted from them (not recorded which). The rearrangement combines TRBV11-2 with TRBJ2-4, with 7 junctional bases fitting TRBD2. In nucleotide form, the sequence is TGTGCCAGCAGCTTAGGAAGGCGGGGGATCGCCAAAAACATTCAGTACTTC. It translates as CASSLGRRGIAKNIQYF.